This TCR beta chain was recovered during a study of cytomegalovirus exposure and HLA in healthy donors. General observations from the study: V- and J-gene trimming of TCR beta was linked (in a later analysis) to a missense DCLRE1C variant.

This PCR relied on a set of 60 Vbeta primers and 13 Jbeta primers. The assay was immunoSEQ multiplex PCR, and TCRdb's table has in-frame clones only and misses some. The sample shows some 91,000 clones, about 77% of them seen only once. Of note for this clone: Its antigen is unknown.

Germline CDR1 and CDR2: SNHLY and FYNNEI. The V segment lost 9 bases and the J segment 1 base; nucleotides outside the gene matches: 5. The CDR3 is made up of 14 amino acids. This chain uses TRBV2 with TRBJ2-4; 8 positions match TRBD2. Sequenced material: PBMCs. The TCR was taken from a man aged 35 to 55 in good health and CMV-seronegative. CDR3 loop: CASGLAAAKNIQYF. The DNA of the CDR3 is TGTGCCAGTGGACTAGCAGCGGCCAAAAACATTCAGTACTTC.